The 24 T cell receptor beta chains given below trace back to one sample, sequenced in a study of tumor and adjacent non-tumor tissue in lung cancer. No cell sorting was done before RNA was extracted from the tissue. This non-tumor lung sample came from over 3 cm beyond the tumor edge. The library came from three nested PCR rounds adapted from ARM-PCR protocols. MiXCR, run by TCRdb on the multiplex PCR reads, gives a single entry per CDR3 protein. Among tens of thousands of distinct CDR3 sequences listed, around 64% were seen once. The specimen was distant non-tumor lung tissue. The source is an older man with non-small cell lung cancer.

Points on this clonotype: Relative to the germline gene, one junction end is altered; a read error may explain this. The chain joins TRBV5-6 to TRBJ2-1; D is perhaps TRBD1 or TRBD2 (6 bases each). Germline assignment: CDR1 SGHDT and CDR2 YYEEEE. The CDR3 spans 14 residues. DNA of the CDR3: TGTACCAGCAGTCGACGGGGGCCAGCAAGTGAGCAGTTCTTC. Its translation: CTSSRRGPASEQFF.

Of note for this clonotype: Relative to the germline gene, one junction end is altered; a read error may explain this. This chain joins TRBV11-2 and TRBJ2-1; 8 nucleotides line up with TRBD1. This CDR3 has 17 amino acids. The V gene's germline CDR1 is SGHAT and CDR2 FQNNGV. CDR3 residues: CASSLCGQGRSYNEQFF. In DNA, the CDR3 is TGTGCTAGCAGCTTATGCGGACAGGGCCGCTCCTACAATGAGCAGTTTTTC. Filled out from reference TRBV11-2 and TRBJ2-1, the complete variable domain reads EAGVAQSPRYKIIEKRQSVAFWCNPISGHATLYWYQQILGQGPKLLIQFQNNGVVDDSQLPKDRFSAERLKGVDSTLKIQPAKLEDSAVYLCASSLCGQGRSYNEQFFGPGTRLTVL.

V gene TRBV2 combines with J gene TRBJ2-2; no definite D call. V dropped 6 bases and J dropped 4 bases, with 18 bases sitting between them. The CDR3 has 16 residues. Per germline, CDR1 SNHLY and CDR2 FYNNEI. DNA of the CDR3: TGTGCCAGCAGGTATAGGTCCCCTTCGGTCACCGGGGAGCTGTTTTTT. Amino acid sequence: CASRYRSPSVTGELFF. Full variable domain (remainder filled in from reference TRBV2 and TRBJ2-2): EPEVTQTPSHQVTQMGQEVILRCVPISNHLYFYWYRQILGQKVEFLVSFYNNEISEKSEIFDDQFSVERPDGSNFTLKIRSTKLEDSAMYFCASRYRSPSVTGELFFGEGSRLTVL.

This clonotype was picked up many times. The CDR3 DNA is TGCGCCAGCAGCCAAGGGGTCCGCCGACAGGGAGGGACAGATACGCAGTATTTT. Translating gives CASSQGVRRQGGTDTQYF. V is TRBV4-1 and J is TRBJ2-3, with D perhaps TRBD1 or TRBD2 (7 bases each). The CDR3 contains 18 residues. Germline V gene lookup returns CDR1 MGHRA and CDR2 YSYEKL. Deletions cut 1 base from V and 3 bases from J, with 20 bases between.

This clonotype is medium-sized within its sample. V gene TRBV11-2 combines with J gene TRBJ2-5; D is unclear. Trimming shortened V by 2 bases and J by 2 bases, and 3 bases separated the two germline ends. The germline V gene has CDR1 SGHAT and CDR2 FQNNGV. CDR3 length equals 12 residues. The CDR3 DNA sequence: TGTGCCAGCAGCTTAAATCAAGAGACCCAGTACTTC. Translated, it gives CASSLNQETQYF.

This clonotype was detected ten times or more. This rearrangement joins TRBV6-6 to TRBJ2-7, with D possibly being TRBD1 (6 bases). Trimming pared 11 bases from V and 7 bases from J, leaving 27 bases between. The CDR3 sequence is 15 residues long. Germline values: CDR1 MNHNY, CDR2 SVGAGI (reference sequence). CDR3 nucleotides: TGTGCCGTAGGGGGAAGTGTAGCTTCCATCTGGGAGCAGTACTTC. Amino acid sequence: CAVGGSVASIWEQYF.

A single count supports this clonotype. The junction and the germline gene differ at one end; a read error may be behind it. CDR3 region: CSVSGRYSDERFF. Here the CDR3 DNA reads TGCAGCGTCTCGGGGAGGTACAGCGATGAGCGGTTCTTC. The rearrangement uses TRBV29-1 and TRBJ2-1; TRBD2 might be the D (6 bases). The CDR3 covers 13 residues. Germline V gene lookup returns CDR1 SQVTM and CDR2 ANQGSEA.

This clonotype was seen a handful of times. A junction end diverges from the germline sequence, so it may reflect a read error. The V call is TRBV28, the J call TRBJ2-1; D possibly corresponds to TRBD1 (5 bases). CDR1 is MDHEN, CDR2 SYDVKM, per germline. The CDR3 spans 15 residues. The CDR3 loop is CASSPRTSFYNEQSF. Here the CDR3 DNA reads TGTGCCAGCAGTCCTCGGACATCTTTCTACAATGAGCAGTCCTTC.

This clonotype was seen only a few times. V usage is TRBV7-9 and J usage is TRBJ1-1; D remains unclear. V lost 1 base and J lost 5, with 8 bases in between. The CDR3 is made up of 13 amino acids. The germline V gene encodes CDR1 SEHNR and CDR2 FQNEAQ (reference sequence). CDR3 amino acids: CASSLGEITEAFF. As DNA, the CDR3 is TGTGCCAGCAGCTTAGGAGAGATAACTGAAGCTTTCTTT.

On this clonotype itself: This may be a read error, as it is one base from a much larger clone. The rearrangement uses TRBV14 and TRBJ2-2, with D possibly matching TRBD1 (5 bases). The CDR3 loop spans 14 amino acids. Trimming pared 3 bases from V and 7 bases from J, leaving 12 bases between. In germline, CDR1 is SGHDN, CDR2 FVKESK. The CDR3 region is CASSHRVLGGELFF. In nucleotides, the CDR3 is TGTGCCAGCAGCCACAGGGTTCTGGGCGGGGAGCTGTTTTTT.

Worth noting for this clonotype: This may stem from a read error, because a much larger clone lies one nucleotide away. V gene TRBV29-1 combines with J gene TRBJ2-3; TRBD1 matches at 7 bases. The CDR3 is 15 amino acids. CDR1 and CDR2 (germline): SQVTM, ANQGSEA. This CDR3 reads CSVAEHRGGTDTHYF. CDR3 DNA sequence: TGCAGCGTCGCCGAACACAGGGGCGGTACAGATACGCACTATTTT.

The sample holds many counts of this clonotype. CDR3 coding DNA: TGTGCCAGCAGTTACTCGCAACCCCCCGGGACAGATACGCAGTATTTT. Its translation is CASSYSQPPGTDTQYF. The J gene is TRBJ2-3, the V gene TRBV6-5; D gene uncertain. Trimming took off 0 bases at V and 3 bases at J, with 13 bases between the two ends. Germline V gene sequence: CDR1 MNHEY, CDR2 SVGAGI. This CDR3 spans 16 amino acids.

Worth noting for this clonotype: Without the conserved terminal phenylalanine or tryptophan, this CDR3 likely stems from a read error. The chain uses TRBV11-2 and TRBJ2-7; D is unclear. Germline V lookup: CDR1 SGHAT, CDR2 FQNNGV. The CDR3 has 15 residues. V gave up 4 bases and J gave up 5 bases, with 18 bases separating them. The CDR3 sequence: CASSSEPLLVHEQYS. DNA of the CDR3: TGTGCCAGCAGCTCCGAACCACTACTGGTCCACGAGCAGTACTCA.

This clonotype appeared many times. The chain joins TRBV6-6 to TRBJ2-1, with a weak D call TRBD1 (5 bases). This CDR3 spans 16 amino acids. Germline CDR1 MNHNY, CDR2 SVGAGI (reference sequence). V was trimmed by 5 bases and J by 2 bases, leaving 16 bases between them. The CDR3 region has the DNA TGTGCCAGCAGTCCACACATAGACAGCACCTACAATGAGCAGTTCTTC. Amino acid sequence: CASSPHIDSTYNEQFF.

This clonotype was found many times. This chain links TRBV4-1 with TRBJ1-5; D is unclear. The CDR3 extends over 13 amino acids. The germline V and J ends were trimmed by 4 bases and 0 bases, with 4 bases remaining between them. CDR1 and CDR2 from the germline V gene are MGHRA and YSYEKL. CDR3 coding DNA: TGCGCCAGCAGCCCACATAGCAATCAGCCCCAGCATTTT. It translates to CASSPHSNQPQHF.

On this clonotype itself: One end of the junction does not line up with germline, which may come from a read error. The rearrangement joins TRBV20-1 to TRBJ2-1; D remains unclear. Germline V lookup: CDR1 DFQATT, CDR2 SNEGSKA (reference sequence). This CDR3 comprises 16 residues. CDR3 amino acids: CSARDTSASSYNEPFF. The CDR3, as DNA: TGCAGTGCTAGAGATACGAGCGCCAGCTCCTACAATGAGCCGTTCTTC.

About this clonotype: A much larger clone is a single base away; this may be a read error. V usage is TRBV4-1 and J usage is TRBJ2-6; 9 bases line up with TRBD2. The J segment lost 0 bases and the V segment lost 4 bases, leaving 10 bases of the junction unmatched. This CDR3 comprises 19 residues. Germline CDR1 MGHRA, CDR2 YSYEKL. CDR3 DNA: TGCGCCAGCAGCCGCACCGGGACTAGCTGGATCTCTGGGGCCAACGTCCTGACTTTC. Translation: CASSRTGTSWISGANVLTF.

As regards this clonotype: This could be a read error, since a much larger clone is one nucleotide away. This chain connects TRBV6-5 to TRBJ1-2; 8 nucleotides line up with TRBD1. Germline CDR1 reads MNHEY; CDR2 reads SVGAGI. The CDR3 covers 15 residues. Trimming cost V 5 bases and J 8 bases; bases outside gene matches: 13. In DNA form, the CDR3 reads TGTGCCAGCAGTGTTCTAGGACAGGGACGAGAAGGCTACACCTTC. This sequence encodes CASSVLGQGREGYTF.

The chain uses TRBV5-1 and TRBJ2-3, with TRBD1 matching 7 bases. V lost 4 bases to trimming and J lost 6 bases; unmatched junction nucleotides: 5. This CDR3 comprises 13 residues. Germline values: CDR1 SGHRS, CDR2 YFSETQ. The CDR3 coding sequence is TGCGCCAGCAGCACCCAACAGGGGGATACGCAGTATTTT. Protein: CASSTQQGDTQYF.

This rearrangement joins TRBV28 to TRBJ2-5; TRBD1 is a possible D gene (5 bases). Deletions cut 8 bases from V and 2 bases from J, with 24 bases between. From germline, CDR1 is MDHEN and CDR2 SYDVKM. This CDR3 spans 17 amino acids. The CDR3 coding sequence is TGTGCCAGCGGCCCAGGCAGGGAACCCAAAGGGCAAGAGACCCAGTACTTC. Amino acid sequence: CASGPGREPKGQETQYF.

This rearrangement joins TRBV7-8 to TRBJ1-5; TRBD1 might be the D (6 bases). The germline V gene encodes CDR1 SGHVS and CDR2 FQNEAQ. V lost 6 bases and J lost 7, with 19 bases in between. The CDR3 covers 15 residues. The CDR3: CASRSGTSPRQPQHF. The CDR3 nucleotides are TGTGCCAGCAGATCCGGGACAAGTCCCCGACAGCCCCAGCATTTT.

A remark on this clonotype: An end of the junction differs from the germline gene, which may be a read error. The chain employs TRBV6-5 and TRBJ2-1; D may be TRBD2 (5 bases). The V gene's germline CDR1 is MNHEY and CDR2 SVGAGI. The CDR3 covers 13 residues. CDR3 loop: CVSSYPPGNEQFF. In nucleotides, the CDR3 is TGTGTCAGCAGTTACCCCCCGGGGAATGAGCAGTTCTTC.

About this clonotype: One base away lies a much larger clone, so this may be a sequencing read error. This sequence joins TRBV29-1 and TRBJ2-6; 9 nucleotides agree with TRBD2. V lost 1 base to trimming and J lost 0 bases; unmatched junction nucleotides: 19. Germline CDR1 reads SQVTM; CDR2 reads ANQGSEA. This CDR3 spans 22 amino acids. The chain's CDR3 is CSVEVRCGGGSPIVSGANVLTF. The CDR3 DNA is TGCAGCGTTGAAGTAAGGTGCGGGGGGGGCTCACCGATCGTCTCTGGGGCCAACGTCCTGACTTTC.

This clonotype was seen a handful of times. The CDR3 does not end in the conserved phenylalanine or tryptophan, so this is likely a read error. The genes are TRBV6-5 and TRBJ2-7, with TRBD1 identical over 8 bases. This CDR3 has 13 amino acids. CDR1 is MNHEY and CDR2 is SVGAGI in the germline V gene. CDR3 sequence reads: CVSSYSTGGEQYL. CDR3 bases: TGTGTCAGCAGTTACTCAACAGGGGGCGAGCAGTACCTC.